These T cell receptor beta chains were read from a single sample in a study of identical twins. TCRdb re-called the 5' RACE reads through MiXCR, storing one row per CDR3 protein. Of approximately 230,000 distinct CDR3 sequences listed, 5.5% to 7.5% are singletons. This same sample was also taken into another study, of T cells expressing NK-cell markers.

The specimen was CD8+ T cells sorted from blood. These receptors all stem from a woman aged 18-29 years in good health. Both conserved end residues are part of each CDR3. The D gene is left open where the match is weak. Clone size is given for some rows only: seen once, a few or many times, or a class if the clone is expanded.

-,TRBV18,TRBJ2-7,TRBD2,CASSPGGPSEQYF,TGTGCCAGCTCACCGGGAGGGCCAAGTGAGCAGTACTTC
few,TRBV29-1,TRBJ2-3,TRBD2,CSVEGEREPDTQYF,TGCAGCGTTGAAGGGGAGCGGGAGCCAGATACGCAGTATTTT
many,TRBV11-1,TRBJ2-3,-,CASSSRPTDTQYF,TGTGCCAGCAGCTCCCGGCCCACCGATACGCAGTATTTT
-,TRBV7-9,TRBJ1-1,TRBD1,CASSSRDRGGNTEAFF,TGTGCCAGCAGCTCCAGGGACAGGGGAGGGAACACTGAAGCTTTCTTT
many,TRBV6-5,TRBJ1-2,-,CASSYTATNYGYTF,TGTGCCAGCAGTTACACTGCAACTAACTATGGCTACACCTTC
many,TRBV7-9,TRBJ2-7,TRBD2,CASSVGLAGYEQYF,TGTGCCAGCAGCGTGGGACTAGCAGGCTACGAGCAGTACTTC
medium-sized,TRBV4-1,TRBJ1-4,TRBD1,CASSQSTGTGDEKLFF,TGCGCCAGCAGCCAATCTACTGGGACAGGGGATGAAAAACTGTTTTTT
many,TRBV12-3/TRBV12-4,TRBJ1-2,-,CASSHSLPIGYTF,TGTGCCAGCAGTCACTCCCTACCTATTGGCTACACCTTC
few,TRBV10-3,TRBJ1-1,-,CAISEFTDMNTEAFF,TGTGCCATCAGTGAGTTCACGGACATGAACACTGAAGCTTTCTTT
-,TRBV11-2,TRBJ1-2,-,CASSSDLPDDGYTF,TGTGCCAGCAGCTCAGACCTCCCGGACGACGGCTACACCTTC
-,TRBV12-3/TRBV12-4,TRBJ2-1,TRBD2,CASTYTSGPLDEQFF,TGTGCCAGCACCTATACTAGCGGCCCCCTGGATGAGCAGTTCTTC
-,TRBV5-8,TRBJ2-7,-,CASSSAALASYEQYF,TGTGCCAGCAGTTCCGCGGCCCTAGCGAGCTACGAGCAGTACTTC
few,TRBV24-1,TRBJ2-3,TRBD1,CATSDTGANTDTQYF,TGTGCCACCAGTGACACAGGGGCCAACACAGATACGCAGTATTTT
-,TRBV6-5,TRBJ1-5,TRBD1,CASSNDWTGSREPQHF,TGTGCCAGCAGTAACGACTGGACAGGATCTAGGGAGCCCCAGCATTTT
-,TRBV9,TRBJ2-7,TRBD1,CASSVAGTGSYEQYF,TGTGCCAGCAGCGTAGCCGGGACAGGATCCTACGAGCAGTACTTC
few,TRBV3-1,TRBJ1-1,-,CASSQGYRGEAFF,TGTGCCAGCAGCCAAGGGTATAGGGGGGAAGCTTTCTTT
few,TRBV20-1,TRBJ2-7,TRBD1,CSALQDRLTYEQYF,TGCAGTGCCCTACAGGACAGGCTGACCTACGAGCAGTACTTC
many,TRBV7-3,TRBJ2-4,TRBD1,CASSDRGENIQYF,TGTGCCAGCAGCGACAGGGGTGAAAACATTCAGTACTTC
-,TRBV10-3,TRBJ2-1,TRBD2,CAISGGRESNEQFF,TGTGCCATCAGTGGGGGGAGGGAATCCAATGAGCAGTTCTTC
few,TRBV7-2,TRBJ2-1,TRBD2,CASSVLAGGYTEQFF,TGTGCCAGCAGCGTACTAGCGGGAGGTTATACTGAGCAGTTCTTC
few,TRBV15,TRBJ2-1,TRBD2,CATSRAGGTEQFF,TGTGCCACCAGCAGAGCCGGGGGGACTGAGCAGTTCTTC
-,TRBV6-2/TRBV6-3,TRBJ2-1,TRBD2,CASNLKTSGLPDPYNEQFF,TGTGCCAGCAATTTAAAGACTAGCGGCCTTCCAGATCCCTACAATGAGCAGTTCTTC
many,TRBV3-1,TRBJ2-1,-,CASSQGDSSYNEQFF,TGTGCCAGCAGCCAAGGAGACAGCTCCTACAATGAGCAGTTCTTC
many,TRBV11-2,TRBJ2-1,-,CASHQGGGSYNEQFF,TGTGCCAGCCATCAGGGGGGGGGTTCCTACAATGAGCAGTTCTTC
-,TRBV11-1,TRBJ2-3,TRBD2,CASRKTSGKDGLTETQYF,TGTGCCAGCAGGAAGACTAGCGGGAAGGATGGGTTGACAGAAACGCAGTATTTT
-,TRBV27,TRBJ1-1,-,CASRPTDGTEAFF,TGTGCCAGCAGGCCGACGGACGGCACTGAAGCTTTCTTT
-,TRBV27,TRBJ1-4,-,CASSLGGSPEKLFF,TGTGCCAGCAGTTTAGGGGGGAGTCCCGAAAAACTGTTTTTT
-,TRBV30,TRBJ1-1,-,CAWSVFAVSVNTEAFF,TGTGCCTGGAGTGTATTTGCCGTCAGTGTGAACACTGAAGCTTTCTTT
-,TRBV7-9,TRBJ2-3,TRBD1,CASSPPGTEYTDTQYF,TGTGCCAGCAGCCCTCCCGGGACAGAATACACAGATACGCAGTATTTT
few,TRBV12-3/TRBV12-4,TRBJ1-1,-,CVSGLTGEAFF,TGTGTCAGCGGACTTACGGGTGAAGCTTTCTTT
few,TRBV20-1,TRBJ2-3,-,CSAPSRAVDTQYF,TGCAGTGCTCCCAGTAGGGCGGTTGATACGCAGTATTTT
many,TRBV7-9,TRBJ2-5,-,CASSRPFGVQETQYF,TGTGCCAGCAGCCGTCCTTTTGGCGTACAAGAGACCCAGTACTTC
few,TRBV19,TRBJ2-2,-,CASTDTGELFF,TGTGCCAGTACGGACACCGGGGAGCTGTTTTTT
few,TRBV7-9,TRBJ2-5,-,CASSIDRSSTQYF,TGTGCCAGCAGCATAGATCGATCCAGTACCCAGTACTTC
-,TRBV6-1,TRBJ2-3,TRBD2,CASSEAHRLAGKTDTQYF,TGTGCCAGCAGTGAAGCGCACCGACTAGCGGGGAAGACAGATACGCAGTATTTT
few,TRBV27,TRBJ2-7,TRBD1,CASSFLKTGQGADEQYF,TGTGCCAGCAGTTTCCTGAAAACTGGGCAGGGGGCGGACGAGCAGTACTTC
-,TRBV4-1,TRBJ1-6,-,CASSQSGDLALHF,TGCGCCAGCAGCCAATCGGGGGATTTGGCCCTCCACTTT
many,TRBV7-2,TRBJ2-1,-,CASSLDRGGEANEQFF,TGTGCCAGCAGCTTAGATCGTGGCGGGGAGGCGAATGAGCAGTTCTTC
few,TRBV4-3,TRBJ2-7,-,CASSQVFSGVDEQYF,TGCGCCAGCAGCCAAGTCTTTTCGGGAGTTGACGAGCAGTACTTC
-,TRBV24-1,TRBJ2-1,TRBD2,CATSDSTSGRTQYNEQFF,TGTGCCACCAGTGACTCGACTAGCGGGAGAACTCAATACAATGAGCAGTTCTTC
many,TRBV27,TRBJ2-7,TRBD2,CASSFGAGEIYEQYF,TGTGCCAGCAGTTTTGGAGCGGGAGAAATTTACGAGCAGTACTTC
many,TRBV6-2/TRBV6-3,TRBJ2-7,-,CARRNYEQYF,TGTGCCAGACGTAACTACGAGCAGTACTTC
many,TRBV29-1,TRBJ1-2,-,CSVPQRRGYTF,TGCAGCGTTCCCCAGCGCCGGGGCTACACCTTC
-,TRBV5-1,TRBJ2-3,-,CAGREWISTDTQYF,TGCGCCGGAAGAGAGTGGATTTCCACAGATACGCAGTATTTT
few,TRBV27,TRBJ2-7,-,CASSLSQNTYEQYF,TGTGCCAGCAGTTTAAGCCAGAATACCTACGAGCAGTACTTC
many,TRBV6-1,TRBJ2-6,-,CASSDLSGANVLTF,TGTGCCAGCAGTGACCTCTCTGGGGCCAACGTCCTGACTTTC
many,TRBV7-9,TRBJ1-2,-,CASSEYETGDYGYTF,TGTGCCAGCAGCGAATATGAGACAGGAGACTATGGCTACACCTTC
many,TRBV27,TRBJ1-5,TRBD1,CASRTGKSNQPQHF,TGTGCCAGCAGGACAGGGAAAAGCAATCAGCCCCAGCATTTT
few,TRBV5-8,TRBJ1-5,TRBD1,CASSPGQGNGQPQHF,TGTGCCAGCAGTCCCGGACAGGGGAATGGGCAGCCCCAGCATTTT
-,TRBV10-3,TRBJ2-3,-,CAISESVQRTDTQYF,TGTGCCATCAGCGAGAGTGTCCAACGCACAGATACGCAGTATTTT
-,TRBV30,TRBJ2-7,-,CASSETFYEQYF,TGTGCCTCATCGGAGACCTTCTACGAGCAGTACTTC
many,TRBV5-1,TRBJ2-3,-,CASSLARFRSADTQYF,TGCGCCAGCAGCTTGGCCAGATTCCGGTCGGCAGATACGCAGTATTTT
few,TRBV11-1,TRBJ2-1,TRBD2,CASSSGTSVSTSYNEQFF,TGTGCCAGCAGCTCCGGGACTAGCGTCTCAACCTCCTACAATGAGCAGTTCTTC
few,TRBV7-9,TRBJ1-5,-,CASSVDNQPQHF,TGTGCCAGCAGCGTCGACAATCAGCCCCAGCATTTT